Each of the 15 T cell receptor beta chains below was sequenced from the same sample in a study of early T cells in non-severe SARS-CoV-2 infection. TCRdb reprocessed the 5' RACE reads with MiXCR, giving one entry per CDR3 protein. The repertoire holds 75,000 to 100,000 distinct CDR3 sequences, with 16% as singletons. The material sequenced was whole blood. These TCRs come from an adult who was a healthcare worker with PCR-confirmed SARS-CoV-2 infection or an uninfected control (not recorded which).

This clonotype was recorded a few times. CDR3 amino acids: CASSFRRTSSYNEQFF. DNA of the CDR3: TGTGCCAGCAGCTTCCGACGGACGAGCTCCTACAATGAGCAGTTCTTC. This chain uses TRBV7-9 with TRBJ2-1; D gene unclear. Trimming removed 3 bases at V and 0 bases at J, with 12 bases between. The CDR3 loop spans 16 amino acids. Germline V lookup: CDR1 SEHNR, CDR2 FQNEAQ (reference sequence). The variable domain in full, completed from reference TRBV7-9 and TRBJ2-1, reads DTGVSQNPRHKITKRGQNVTFRCDPISEHNRLYWYRQTLGQGPEFLTYFQNEAQLEKSRLLSDRFSAERPKGSFSTLEIQRTEQGDSAMYLCASSFRRTSSYNEQFFGPGTRLTVL.

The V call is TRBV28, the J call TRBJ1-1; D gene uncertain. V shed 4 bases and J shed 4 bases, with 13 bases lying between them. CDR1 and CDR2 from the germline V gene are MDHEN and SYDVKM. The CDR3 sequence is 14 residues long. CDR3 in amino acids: CASSSEVGGTEAFF. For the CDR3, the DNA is TGTGCCAGCAGTTCCGAGGTGGGTGGCACTGAAGCTTTCTTT.

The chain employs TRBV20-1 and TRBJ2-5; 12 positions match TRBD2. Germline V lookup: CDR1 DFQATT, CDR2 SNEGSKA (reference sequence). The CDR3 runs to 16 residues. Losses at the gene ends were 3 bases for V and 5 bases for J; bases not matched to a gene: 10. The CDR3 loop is CSASRPGLAGLETQYF. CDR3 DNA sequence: TGCAGTGCTAGTCGTCCAGGACTAGCGGGATTGGAGACCCAGTACTTC.

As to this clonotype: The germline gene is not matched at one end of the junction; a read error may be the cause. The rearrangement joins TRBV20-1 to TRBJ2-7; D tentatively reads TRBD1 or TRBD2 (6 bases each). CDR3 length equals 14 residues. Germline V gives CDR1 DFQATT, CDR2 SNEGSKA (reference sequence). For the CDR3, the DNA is TGCAGTGCTAGAGATCAGGGGACTGCGTACGGGCAGTACTTC. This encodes CSARDQGTAYGQYF.

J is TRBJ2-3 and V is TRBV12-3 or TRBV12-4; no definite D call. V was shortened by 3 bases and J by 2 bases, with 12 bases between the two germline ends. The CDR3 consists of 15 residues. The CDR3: CASSLGFPLTDTQYF. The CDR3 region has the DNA TGTGCCAGCAGTTTGGGGTTCCCACTCACAGATACGCAGTATTTT.

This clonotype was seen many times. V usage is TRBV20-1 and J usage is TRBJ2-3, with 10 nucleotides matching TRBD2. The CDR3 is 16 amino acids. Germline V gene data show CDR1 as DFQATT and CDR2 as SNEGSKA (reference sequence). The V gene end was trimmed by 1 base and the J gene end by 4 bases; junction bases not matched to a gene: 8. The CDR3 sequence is CSARVASGSVPDTQYF. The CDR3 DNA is TGCAGTGCTAGAGTTGCTAGCGGGAGTGTCCCAGATACGCAGTATTTT.

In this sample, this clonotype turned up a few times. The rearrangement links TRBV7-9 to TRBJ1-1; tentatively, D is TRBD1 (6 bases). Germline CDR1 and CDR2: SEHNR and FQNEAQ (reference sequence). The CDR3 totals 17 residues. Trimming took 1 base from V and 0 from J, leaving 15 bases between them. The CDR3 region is CASSLGEETGLNTEAFF. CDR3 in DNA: TGTGCCAGCAGCTTAGGGGAGGAGACAGGTTTGAACACTGAAGCTTTCTTT. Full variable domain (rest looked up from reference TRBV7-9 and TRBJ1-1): DTGVSQNPRHKITKRGQNVTFRCDPISEHNRLYWYRQTLGQGPEFLTYFQNEAQLEKSRLLSDRFSAERPKGSFSTLEIQRTEQGDSAMYLCASSLGEETGLNTEAFFGQGTRLTVV.

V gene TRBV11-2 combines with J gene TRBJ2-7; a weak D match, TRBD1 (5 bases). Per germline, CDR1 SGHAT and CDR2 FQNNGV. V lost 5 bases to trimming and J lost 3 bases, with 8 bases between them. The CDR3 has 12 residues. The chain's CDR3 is CASSLTVYEQYF. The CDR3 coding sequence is TGTGCCAGCAGCCTGACAGTCTACGAGCAGTACTTC.

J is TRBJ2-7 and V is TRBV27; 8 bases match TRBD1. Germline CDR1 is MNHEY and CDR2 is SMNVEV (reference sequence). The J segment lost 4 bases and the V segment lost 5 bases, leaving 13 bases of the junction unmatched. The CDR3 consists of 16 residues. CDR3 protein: CASSLTGALYQYEQYF. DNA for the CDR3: TGTGCCAGCAGTCTGACAGGGGCGCTATATCAGTACGAGCAGTACTTC.

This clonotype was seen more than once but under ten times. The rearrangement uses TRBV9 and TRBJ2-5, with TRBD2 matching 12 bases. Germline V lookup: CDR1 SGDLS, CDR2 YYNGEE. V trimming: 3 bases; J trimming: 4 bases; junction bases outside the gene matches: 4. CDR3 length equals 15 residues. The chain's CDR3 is CASSAGLAGLETQYF. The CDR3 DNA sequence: TGTGCCAGCAGCGCAGGACTAGCGGGGTTAGAGACCCAGTACTTC. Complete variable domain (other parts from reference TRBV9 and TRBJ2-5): DSGVTQTPKHLITATGQRVTLRCSPRSGDLSVYWYQQSLDQGLQFLIQYYNGEERAKGNILERFSAQQFPDLHSELNLSSLELGDSALYFCASSAGLAGLETQYFGPGTRLLVL.

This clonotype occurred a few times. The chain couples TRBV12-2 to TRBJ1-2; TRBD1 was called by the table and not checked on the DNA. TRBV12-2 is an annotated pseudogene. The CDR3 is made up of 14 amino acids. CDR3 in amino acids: CASRLGQGKNGYTF. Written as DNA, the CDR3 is TGTGCAAGTCGCTTAGGACAGGGCAAAAATGGCTACACCTTC.

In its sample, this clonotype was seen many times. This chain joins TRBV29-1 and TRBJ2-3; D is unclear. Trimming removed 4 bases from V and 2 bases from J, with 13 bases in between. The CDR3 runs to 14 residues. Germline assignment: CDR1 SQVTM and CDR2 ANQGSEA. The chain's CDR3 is CSVAGHVVTDTQYF. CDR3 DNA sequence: TGCAGCGTTGCGGGCCACGTCGTCACAGATACGCAGTATTTT.

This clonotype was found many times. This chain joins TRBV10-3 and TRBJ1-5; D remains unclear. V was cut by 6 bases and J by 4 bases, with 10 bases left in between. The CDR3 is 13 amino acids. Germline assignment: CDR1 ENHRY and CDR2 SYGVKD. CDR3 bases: TGTGCCATCAGGGGAGATTTAAATCAGCCCCAGCATTTT. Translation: CAIRGDLNQPQHF.

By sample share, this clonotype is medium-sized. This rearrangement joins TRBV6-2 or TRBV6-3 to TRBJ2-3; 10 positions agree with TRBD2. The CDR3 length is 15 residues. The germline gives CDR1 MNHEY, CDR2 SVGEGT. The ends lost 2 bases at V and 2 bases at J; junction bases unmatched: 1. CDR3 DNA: TGTGCCAGCAGTTACAGCGGGGGGGCCACAGATACGCAGTATTTT. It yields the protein CASSYSGGATDTQYF.

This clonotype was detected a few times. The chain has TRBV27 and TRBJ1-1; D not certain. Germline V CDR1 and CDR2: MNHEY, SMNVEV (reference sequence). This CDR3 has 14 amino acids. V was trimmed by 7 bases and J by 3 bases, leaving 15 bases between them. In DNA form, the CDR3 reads TGTGCCAGCACCCTCGGGCCGGCGCACACTGAAGCTTTCTTT. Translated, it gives CASTLGPAHTEAFF.